These 21 T cell receptor beta chains were all obtained from the same sample, sequenced in a study of blood T cell repertoires in COVID-19. TCRdb's copy holds only in-frame clones and misses some; the assay was immunoSEQ multiplex PCR. This table has just under 60,000 clones, less than 80% appearing once. Sequenced input: peripheral blood. The receptors stem from a human donor in a cohort sampled during active COVID-19.

V is TRBV4-1 and J is TRBJ2-7, with 11 bases fitting TRBD2. V dropped 3 bases and J dropped 3; count of bases not matched to a gene: 7. The CDR3 is 16 residues long. Germline assignment: CDR1 MGHRA and CDR2 YSYEKL. In DNA form, the CDR3 reads TGCGCCAGCAGCCAGTCCCGACTAGCGGGAATCTACGAGCAGTACTTC. The encoded protein is CASSQSRLAGIYEQYF.

This chain uses TRBV24-1 with TRBJ2-1; D perhaps matches TRBD1 (5 bases). The CDR3 is 15 residues long. CDR1 and CDR2 (germline): KGHDR, SFDVKD. Deletions cut 2 bases from V and 8 bases from J, with 15 bases between. This CDR3 reads CATSDSRGSGDEQFF. Written as DNA, the CDR3 is TGTGCCACCAGTGATTCTAGGGGAAGTGGCGATGAGCAGTTCTTC.

The genes are TRBV11-2 and TRBJ2-7; tentatively, D is TRBD1 (5 bases). The CDR3 extends over 13 amino acids. V lost 1 base to trimming and J lost 3 bases, with 7 bases between them. Germline V gene sequence: CDR1 SGHAT, CDR2 FQNNGV. CDR3 protein: CASSLGQFYEQYF. The CDR3, as DNA: TGTGCCAGCAGCTTAGGACAGTTCTACGAGCAGTACTTC.

This chain connects TRBV7-2 to TRBJ2-5; D possibly corresponds to TRBD1 (5 bases). Trimming took 3 bases from V and 6 from J, leaving 11 bases between them. The CDR3 contains 13 residues. From germline, CDR1 is SGHTA and CDR2 FQGNSA. CDR3 amino acids: CASSLAGQKTQYF. DNA for the CDR3: TGTGCCAGCAGCTTGGCAGGGCAGAAGACCCAGTACTTC.

CDR3 amino acids: CASSDNLGQLNTEAFF. The DNA for the CDR3 is TGTGCCAGCAGCGATAACCTGGGACAGTTGAACACTGAAGCTTTCTTT. J is TRBJ1-1 and V is TRBV5-6, with TRBD1 identical over 7 bases. With V trimmed by 4 bases and J by 0 bases, 9 bases remained unmatched. Germline values: CDR1 SGHDT, CDR2 YYEEEE. This CDR3 comprises 16 residues.

This clone came up a few times. The gene calls are TRBV4-1 and TRBJ2-3, with 7 bases lining up with TRBD2. V lost 0 bases to trimming and J lost 4 bases; unmatched junction nucleotides: 1. Germline-derived CDR1 and CDR2 are MGHRA and YSYEKL. CDR3 size: 14 residues. In DNA form, the CDR3 reads TGCGCCAGCAGCCAAGAGGGACTACCAGATACGCAGTATTTT. Amino acid sequence: CASSQEGLPDTQYF.

The chain has TRBV5-4 and TRBJ2-1; 9 bases are a match to TRBD2. The CDR3 runs 17 residues. CDR1 is SGHNT and CDR2 is YYREEE in the germline V gene (reference sequence). Germline trimming cut 1 base from V and 6 bases from J; bases unmatched to any gene: 11. In DNA form, the CDR3 reads TGTGCCAGCAGCTTGTCAGCGGGAGGAACTAAAATCAATGAGCAGTTCTTC. Protein product: CASSLSAGGTKINEQFF.

The J gene is TRBJ2-5, the V gene TRBV28; 10 nucleotides match TRBD1. Germline trimming cut 5 bases from V and 5 bases from J; bases unmatched to any gene: 5. Germline V gene sequence: CDR1 MDHEN, CDR2 SYDVKM. The CDR3 length is 14 residues. The CDR3 protein is CASSAGQGMETQYF. CDR3 DNA sequence: TGTGCCAGCAGTGCGGGACAGGGGATGGAGACCCAGTACTTC.

The chain has TRBV6-1 and TRBJ1-1, with 9 bases aligning to TRBD1. Trimming removed 7 bases from V and 1 base from J; junction bases left unmatched: 4. Germline loops: CDR1 MNHNS, CDR2 SASEGT. The CDR3 length is 14 residues. The CDR3 nucleotides are TGTGCCAGCAACAGGGGGCAGGGGAACACTGAAGCTTTCTTT. This codes for CASNRGQGNTEAFF.

The V call is TRBV4-3, the J call TRBJ2-3, with D possibly matching TRBD2 (6 bases). The germline V gene has CDR1 LGHNA and CDR2 YSLEER. The CDR3 has 15 amino acids. V lost 1 base and J 3 bases, leaving 11 bases between the germline ends. This CDR3 is CASSQAPGATDTQYF. The CDR3 DNA is TGCGCCAGCAGCCAAGCTCCGGGAGCGACAGATACGCAGTATTTT.

V is TRBV7-2 and J is TRBJ2-1; no clear D. The CDR3 has 14 amino acids. Looked up from germline, CDR1 is SGHTA and CDR2 is FQGNSA. V was shortened by 0 bases and J by 7 bases, with 10 bases between the two germline ends. The CDR3: CASSLAASQNEQFF. CDR3 sequence (DNA): TGTGCCAGCAGCTTAGCCGCTAGTCAGAATGAGCAGTTCTTC.

V gene TRBV28 combines with J gene TRBJ2-7; TRBD2 agrees at 10 bases. V shed 8 bases and J 5 bases; nucleotides not matched to a gene: 9. The CDR3 covers 14 residues. The germline gives CDR1 MDHEN, CDR2 SYDVKM. The CDR3 sequence: CASVSGRAFHEQYF. CDR3 bases: TGTGCCAGCGTGAGCGGGAGGGCCTTTCACGAGCAGTACTTC.

The V gene is TRBV4-3, the J gene TRBJ1-2, with D tentatively TRBD1 (5 bases). Trimming pared 1 base from V and 0 bases from J, leaving 12 bases between. The CDR3 has 16 amino acids. Germline CDR1 reads LGHNA; CDR2 reads YSLEER. DNA for the CDR3: TGCGCCAGCAGCCAAGTTTTGGAAGGGGCTAACTATGGCTACACCTTC. Amino acids: CASSQVLEGANYGYTF.

This chain joins TRBV18 and TRBJ2-7, with 8 bases identical to TRBD1. The V gene's germline CDR1 is KGHSH and CDR2 LQKENI. There are 16 residues in the CDR3. V shed 6 bases and J 3 bases; nucleotides not matched to a gene: 13. As DNA, the CDR3 is TGTGCCAGCTCGCCCGACAGGGGTCGAACCGACTACGAGCAGTACTTC. Amino acid sequence: CASSPDRGRTDYEQYF.

V is TRBV24-1 and J is TRBJ2-7, with TRBD1 identical over 7 bases. The V gene's germline CDR1 is KGHDR and CDR2 SFDVKD. The V segment lost 2 bases and the J segment 2 bases; nucleotides outside the gene matches: 5. The CDR3 extends over 15 amino acids. The CDR3 spells CATSDSGTVAYEQYF. The CDR3 bases are TGTGCCACCAGTGATTCCGGGACAGTCGCCTACGAGCAGTACTTC.

The chain is built from TRBV10-3 and TRBJ1-2; D might be TRBD1 (6 bases). Trimming took off 6 bases at V and 9 bases at J, with 20 bases between the two ends. Germline CDR1 is ENHRY and CDR2 is SYGVKD. The CDR3 consists of 14 residues. CDR3 in DNA: TGTGCCATCAGCGACGACAGGCCTTTTTCCCGCTACACCTTC. Encoded protein: CAISDDRPFSRYTF.

V usage is TRBV7-2 and J usage is TRBJ2-5; TRBD2 is a possible D gene (5 bases). Germline V gene lookup returns CDR1 SGHTA and CDR2 FQGNSA. The CDR3 consists of 16 residues. Trimming pared 2 bases from V and 4 bases from J, leaving 17 bases between. The CDR3 loop reads CASSLTGIPRGETQYF. CDR3 DNA sequence: TGTGCCAGCAGCTTAACGGGCATCCCTCGGGGAGAGACCCAGTACTTC. The variable domain in full, with the rest retrieved from reference TRBV7-2 and TRBJ2-5, is GAGVSQSPSNKVTEKGKDVELRCDPISGHTALYWYRQSLGQGLEFLIYFQGNSAPDKSGLPSDRFSAERTGGSVSTLTIQRTQQEDSAVYLCASSLTGIPRGETQYFGPGTRLLVL.

This CDR3 reads CASSQDRGTGAYEQYF. CDR3 nucleotides: TGTGCCAGCAGCCAAGATCGTGGGACAGGGGCCTACGAGCAGTACTTC. The chain recombines TRBV4-2 with TRBJ2-7; 10 positions agree with TRBD1. From germline, CDR1 is LGHNA and CDR2 YNFKEQ. This CDR3 has 16 residues. Trimming took 0 bases from V and 2 from J; bases not matched to a gene: 4.

This clone is a singleton in its sample. V is TRBV11-2 and J is TRBJ1-5; D gene unclear. V was clipped by 5 bases and J by 6 bases, with 11 bases between them. Germline CDR1 reads SGHAT; CDR2 reads FQNNGV. The CDR3 covers 13 residues. As DNA, the CDR3 is TGTGCCAGCAGCCCGCGAGCGGGTCAGCCCCAGCATTTT. Amino acid sequence: CASSPRAGQPQHF.

The J gene is TRBJ1-2, the V gene TRBV6-2 or TRBV6-3; 10 positions agree with TRBD1. The CDR3 has 15 amino acids. Unmatched junction bases numbered 6, after V lost 1 base and J lost 7 bases. Germline CDR1 MNHEY, CDR2 SVGEGT. CDR3 region: CASSYYHGTGAGYTF. As DNA, the CDR3 is TGTGCCAGCAGTTACTACCACGGGACAGGGGCTGGCTACACCTTC.

The chain has TRBV7-2 and TRBJ2-7; 7 nucleotides line up with TRBD1. Germline-derived CDR1 and CDR2 are SGHTA and FQGNSA. This CDR3 is built from 13 residues. V was clipped by 4 bases and J by 1 base; unmatched bases: 1. This CDR3 is CASSWDRSYEQYF. The CDR3 coding sequence is TGTGCCAGCAGCTGGGACAGATCCTACGAGCAGTACTTC.